This entry lists 12 T cell receptor beta chains sequenced from one sample in a study of tumor-infiltrating lymphocytes in glioblastoma multiforme. TCR beta libraries were built from RNA through three nested multiplex PCR rounds using modified ARM-PCR. TCRdb used MiXCR to reprocess the multiplex PCR reads, holding one entry per CDR3 protein. Among 13,000 or so distinct CDR3 sequences, 64% were seen once, and the ten largest hold approximately 33%. Sequencing input: brain tumor tissue. The receptors derive from a male donor with glioblastoma.

The V gene is TRBV12-3 or TRBV12-4, the J gene TRBJ1-1; the D is unclear. This CDR3 spans 11 amino acids. V was shortened by 5 bases and J by 8 bases, with 9 bases between the two germline ends. The DNA for the CDR3 is TGTGCCAGCAGTACTTGGGCCGAAGCTTTCTTT. This translates into CASSTWAEAFF.

Worth noting for this clonotype: The junction departs from germline at one end; a sequencing error may be responsible. The V gene is TRBV5-4, the J gene TRBJ2-4; D is undetermined. Germline loops: CDR1 SGHNT, CDR2 YYREEE (reference sequence). The length of the CDR3 is 14 residues. The CDR3 here is CTSSFWADENIRYF. The CDR3 coding sequence is TGTACCAGCAGCTTTTGGGCGGACGAAAACATTCGGTACTTC.

The chain joins TRBV20-1 to TRBJ1-1; D is undetermined. CDR1 and CDR2 (germline): DFQATT, SNEGSKA (reference sequence). Trimming removed 4 bases at V and 6 bases at J, with 18 bases between. This CDR3 has 14 residues. The chain's CDR3 is CSAKDFTVGPEAFF. Here the CDR3 DNA reads TGCAGTGCTAAAGATTTCACCGTCGGGCCTGAAGCTTTCTTT.

To note about this clonotype: One base away lies a much larger clone, so this may be a sequencing read error. V gene TRBV20-1 combines with J gene TRBJ1-5; possibly TRBD1 for D (6 bases). The CDR3 runs to 13 residues. CDR1 and CDR2 from the germline V gene are DFQATT and SNEGSKA (reference sequence). In DNA, the CDR3 is TGCAGTGCTTCAGGGGACCTCAATCATCCCCAGCATTTT. Amino acid sequence: CSASGDLNHPQHF.

This clonotype was observed once. This chain connects TRBV11-2 to TRBJ2-1; D is ambiguous. This CDR3 contains 14 residues. Germline CDR1 is SGHAT and CDR2 is FQNNGV. Trimming shortened V by 2 bases and J by 7 bases, and 12 bases separated the two germline ends. CDR3 nucleotide sequence: TGTGCCAGCAGCTTAATGGAACAGAGGAATGAGCAGTTCTTC. It encodes CASSLMEQRNEQFF.

In its sample, this clonotype ranks as medium-sized. DNA of the CDR3: TGTGCCAGCAGTGCGACAGGGATGGTGCCCCAGCATTTT. Its translation is CASSATGMVPQHF. V gene TRBV12-3 or TRBV12-4 combines with J gene TRBJ1-5, with TRBD1 matching 7 bases. The CDR3 length is 13 residues. J was trimmed by 9 bases and V by 5 bases; bases with no gene match: 7.

Of note for this clonotype: An end of the junction differs from the germline gene, which may be a read error. The rearrangement links TRBV6-5 to TRBJ2-1; either TRBD1 or TRBD2 may supply D (5 bases each). This CDR3 is 14 amino acids long. CDR1 is MNHEY, CDR2 SVGAGI, per germline. CDR3: CVSSHRPYSDGQFF. CDR3 in DNA: TGTGTCAGCAGTCACAGGCCCTATAGCGACGGGCAGTTCTTC.

About this clonotype: A read error may be the cause here, since a much bigger clone is one base away. No conserved phenylalanine or tryptophan ends this CDR3, so it is likely a read error. The chain has TRBV7-9 and TRBJ1-1; 9 nucleotides line up with TRBD1. This CDR3 has 16 residues. CDR1 and CDR2 (germline): SEHNR, FQNEAQ (reference sequence). The CDR3 DNA is TGTGCCAGCAGCTATAACCCCGGGACAGGGAACACTGGAGCTTTCTGT. Translated, it gives CASSYNPGTGNTGAFC.

The table lists this clonotype with many counts. The chain employs TRBV11-1 and TRBJ2-3; 9 positions agree with TRBD2. Unmatched junction bases numbered 3, after V lost 3 bases and J lost 2 bases. The CDR3 sequence is 15 residues long. Germline values: CDR1 SGHAT, CDR2 FQDESV (reference sequence). CDR3 region: CASSLTSGPTDTQYF. The CDR3 region has the DNA TGTGCCAGCAGCTTGACTAGCGGTCCCACAGATACGCAGTATTTT.

The V gene is TRBV5-6, the J gene TRBJ2-1; 7 positions agree with TRBD2. The CDR3 loop spans 14 amino acids. CDR1 and CDR2 (germline): SGHDT, YYEEEE. J lost 7 bases, V lost 2 bases, and 6 bases had no gene match. The CDR3 nucleotides are TGTGCCAGCAGCTTTGGCGGGAGAAGAAATGAGCAGTTCTTC. Translating gives CASSFGGRRNEQFF. Filled out from reference TRBV5-6 and TRBJ2-1, the complete variable domain reads DAGVTQSPTHLIKTRGQQVTLRCSPKSGHDTVSWYQQALGQGPQFIFQYYEEEERQRGNFPDRFSGHQFPNYSSELNVNALLLGDSALYLCASSFGGRRNEQFFGPGTRLTVL.

This clonotype was counted once. The chain joins TRBV12-3 or TRBV12-4 to TRBJ2-3; TRBD2 matches 14 bases. The CDR3 has 18 residues. The V segment lost 6 bases and the J segment 8 bases; nucleotides outside the gene matches: 16. The CDR3 DNA reads TGTGCCAGCAGAAGCGGACTAGCGGGAGGCACAAGGCGAGGTACGCAGTATTTT. It translates to CASRSGLAGGTRRGTQYF.

The chain joins TRBV6-6 to TRBJ2-3, with 12 nucleotides matching TRBD2. J was trimmed by 2 bases and V by 2 bases; bases with no gene match: 5. Germline assignment: CDR1 MNHNY and CDR2 SVGAGI (reference sequence). The CDR3 covers 17 residues. The DNA of the CDR3 is TGTGCCAGCAGTTACCACCCTAGCGGGAGGGTCACAGATACGCAGTATTTT. This gives the protein CASSYHPSGRVTDTQYF.